The 21 T cell receptor beta chains given below trace back to one sample, sequenced in a study of CD8 T cells in ankylosing spondylitis. TCRdb used MiXCR to reprocess the 5' RACE reads, holding one entry per CDR3 protein. The sample shows approximately 540,000 distinct CDR3 sequences, about an eighth of them seen only once. These receptors have no identified antigens. Overall study results and limits: What appeared characteristic of ankylosing spondylitis blood was a TCR beta motif of fewer than ten highly homologous variants.

Sequenced: blood, either unsorted or a sorted T cell fraction (not recorded which). The receptor source for this set is a male donor with ankylosing spondylitis.

This clonotype was counted between two and nine times. The chain is built from TRBV2 and TRBJ2-1; 7 bases fit TRBD2. V trimming: 7 bases; J trimming: 5 bases; junction bases outside the gene matches: 11. Germline CDR1 and CDR2: SNHLY and FYNNEI. This CDR3 region has 15 residues. Written as DNA, the CDR3 is TGTGCCAGCATCCAACTAGCGCAGTACAACAATGAGCAGTTCTTC. Its protein is CASIQLAQYNNEQFF.

This clonotype has just a few counts. The chain has TRBV15 and TRBJ2-1; D unresolved. The CDR3 covers 14 residues. Trimming removed 5 bases at V and 5 bases at J, with 13 bases between. CDR1 and CDR2 from the germline V gene are LNHNV and YYDKDF (reference sequence). The CDR3 sequence: CATSGRRTDNEQFF. CDR3 DNA sequence: TGTGCCACCAGCGGTAGACGGACGGACAATGAGCAGTTCTTC.

At least ten counts were recorded for this clonotype. A junction boundary mismatches the germline segment, possibly from a read error. The gene calls are TRBV5-1 and TRBJ2-5, with D tentatively TRBD1 (5 bases). This CDR3 region has 12 residues. Per the germline V gene, CDR1 is SGHRS and CDR2 is YFSETQ. The CDR3 reads CASSRQQETQYF. The CDR3 DNA reads TGTGCCAGCAGTCGACAGCAAGAGACCCAGTACTTC.

In DNA form, the CDR3 reads TGTGCCAGCAGGTCGGCGGGAGAGGGCGGGAACATTCAGTACTTC. This encodes CASRSAGEGGNIQYF. This sequence joins TRBV12-3 or TRBV12-4 and TRBJ2-4; 7 bases are a match to TRBD2. With 6 bases clipped from V and 7 bases from J, the junction kept 12 bases outside the gene matches. The CDR3 totals 15 residues.

This clonotype was detected once. The gene calls are TRBV7-6 and TRBJ2-1; 9 bases agree with TRBD2. V lost 1 base to trimming and J lost 4 bases; unmatched junction nucleotides: 5. This CDR3 region has 16 residues. Germline values: CDR1 SGHVS, CDR2 FNYEAQ. The CDR3, as DNA: TGTGCCAGCAGCTTAGGGGCGGGAGGGCCTTACAATGAGCAGTTCTTC. Encoded protein: CASSLGAGGPYNEQFF.

The chain is built from TRBV5-6 and TRBJ2-3, with a possible D match to TRBD1 (6 bases). The CDR3 contains 20 residues. Trimming shortened V by 1 base and J by 0 bases, and 24 bases separated the two germline ends. The germline V gene encodes CDR1 SGHDT and CDR2 YYEEEE. CDR3 amino acids: CASSLKVSNREDPSTDTQYF. CDR3 nucleotide sequence: TGTGCCAGCAGCTTGAAGGTCTCTAACAGGGAAGACCCTAGCACAGATACGCAGTATTTT.

This clonotype occurred a few times. The rearrangement joins TRBV20-1 to TRBJ1-6; TRBD1 aligns across 7 bases. This CDR3 region has 15 residues. V lost 0 bases, J lost 5 bases, and 4 bases stayed unmatched. CDR1 and CDR2 from the germline V gene are DFQATT and SNEGSKA (reference sequence). The CDR3 loop reads CSARDGQDHNSPLHF. The CDR3 DNA is TGCAGTGCTAGAGACGGACAGGACCATAATTCACCCCTCCACTTT.

This clonotype was seen repeatedly, ten times or more. This chain links TRBV24-1 with TRBJ2-1, with a tentative D call TRBD2 (5 bases). CDR1 is KGHDR and CDR2 is SFDVKD in the germline V gene. The CDR3 spans 14 residues. Trimming took off 4 bases at V and 8 bases at J, with 14 bases between the two ends. Written as DNA, the CDR3 is TGTGCCACCAGTGAGAGCGGTGACGGGGATGAGCAGTTCTTC. It encodes CATSESGDGDEQFF.

V usage is TRBV5-1 and J usage is TRBJ1-3, with no clear D. Trimming cost V 4 bases and J 1 base, with 18 bases left between them. The CDR3 runs 17 residues. Germline CDR1 reads SGHRS; CDR2 reads YFSETQ. In DNA form, the CDR3 reads TGCGCCAGCAGCACCACGGTCCTACCTGGGTCTGGAAACACCATATATTTT. It translates to CASSTTVLPGSGNTIYF.

V gene TRBV5-1 combines with J gene TRBJ2-7; D call uncertain. Germline V gene lookup returns CDR1 SGHRS and CDR2 YFSETQ. V was pared by 3 bases and J by 1 base, with 17 bases between. This CDR3 spans 16 amino acids. The CDR3 is CASSSSPLGASYEQYV. CDR3 nucleotides: TGCGCCAGCAGCTCCAGCCCGCTAGGAGCTTCCTACGAGCAGTACGTC.

In its sample, this clonotype was seen a few times. V and J are TRBV12-3 or TRBV12-4 and TRBJ1-5; 9 bases match TRBD1. V was pared by 3 bases and J by 4 bases, with 4 bases of the junction left unmatched. CDR3 size: 15 residues. CDR3 residues: CASSFMTGGNQPQHF. The CDR3 coding sequence is TGTGCCAGCAGTTTCATGACAGGGGGAAATCAGCCCCAGCATTTT.

The chain joins TRBV5-1 to TRBJ2-4; possibly TRBD2 for D (9 bases). This CDR3 is 18 amino acids long. V was trimmed by 6 bases and J by 3 bases, leaving 25 bases between them. Germline values: CDR1 SGHRS, CDR2 YFSETQ. Written as DNA, the CDR3 is TGCGCCAGCACCCCTCAGGGGGCGGGAGGGGAAGGCAAAAACATTCAGTACTTC. Protein product: CASTPQGAGGEGKNIQYF.

The chain employs TRBV4-2 and TRBJ2-1; D uncertain. The CDR3 has 12 residues. CDR1 and CDR2 (germline): LGHNA, YNFKEQ. V was clipped by 3 bases and J by 10 bases, with 10 bases between them. The CDR3 sequence is CASSQDLGEQFF. Written as DNA, the CDR3 is TGTGCCAGCAGCCAGGATCTCGGCGAGCAGTTCTTC.

This clonotype was observed a handful of times. This rearrangement joins TRBV30 to TRBJ2-2; possible D gene TRBD1, 5 bases. CDR1 GTSNPN and CDR2 SVGIG come from the germline V gene (reference sequence). Between the trimmed V and J ends, which lost 2 bases and 5 bases, there was a span of 18 bases. The CDR3 has 16 amino acids. CDR3: CAWSPPSLGRTGELFF. The CDR3 DNA follows: TGTGCCTGGAGTCCCCCGAGTTTGGGGCGGACCGGGGAGCTGTTTTTT.

The chain recombines TRBV24-1 with TRBJ2-1, with D hard to call. CDR3 size: 19 residues. V was trimmed by 2 bases and J by 0 bases, leaving 19 bases between them. CDR1 and CDR2 (germline): KGHDR, SFDVKD. As DNA, the CDR3 is TGTGCCACCAGTGATTCTTCTAGGCAGATTGATAGCTCCTACAATGAGCAGTTCTTC. As protein: CATSDSSRQIDSSYNEQFF.

The J gene is TRBJ1-1, the V gene TRBV7-9; 7 nucleotides align to TRBD1. The V and J ends lost 4 bases and 2 bases, in that order; junction bases with no gene match: 10. The germline V gene has CDR1 SEHNR and CDR2 FQNEAQ (reference sequence). The CDR3 runs 16 residues. In DNA, the CDR3 is TGTGCCAGCAGCTCCATGAGTCGGGACAGCAACACTGAAGCTTTCTTT. Its translation: CASSSMSRDSNTEAFF.

The rearrangement links TRBV6-5 to TRBJ1-5; 7 bases agree with TRBD1. The germline CDR1 and CDR2 sequences are MNHEY and SVGAGI. After removal of 9 bases from V and 4 bases from J, the junction contained 3 bases not matched to a gene. The CDR3 has 12 amino acids. CDR3 DNA: TGTGCCAGTTCGACAGGGAATCAGCCCCAGCATTTT. Its protein is CASSTGNQPQHF.

The chain couples TRBV25-1 to TRBJ1-1; the match to TRBD1 covers 9 bases. The CDR3 totals 13 residues. J gave up 10 bases and V 6 bases, and 9 bases lay outside the gene matches. Germline V gives CDR1 MGHDK, CDR2 SYGVNS. The CDR3 region has the DNA TGTGCCAGCAGCAGACACTCGGACAGGGGAGCTTTCTTT. Amino acids: CASSRHSDRGAFF.

In the case of this clonotype: An end of the junction differs from the germline gene, which may be a read error. The genes are TRBV7-7 and TRBJ2-5; the D gene is possibly TRBD1 (5 bases). This CDR3 comprises 13 residues. CDR1 SSHAT and CDR2 FNYEAQ come from the germline V gene (reference sequence). CDR3 in DNA: TGTGCCAGCAGCTTAGAGGGGCAAGGGACCCAGTACTTC. Protein product: CASSLEGQGTQYF.

This clonotype has only a few counts. The chain links TRBV10-3 to TRBJ2-7, with 10 bases aligning to TRBD1. The CDR3 is 16 residues long. Germline assignment: CDR1 ENHRY and CDR2 SYGVKD. Trimming removed 3 bases from V and 3 bases from J; junction bases left unmatched: 8. The CDR3 loop reads CAISDPTGGLFYEQYF. In DNA form, the CDR3 reads TGTGCCATCAGTGACCCGACAGGGGGCCTATTCTACGAGCAGTACTTC.

This clonotype appeared many times. The chain links TRBV18 to TRBJ1-1; TRBD1 aligns across 11 bases. The germline CDR1 and CDR2 sequences are KGHSH and LQKENI. CDR3 length equals 14 residues. J lost 4 bases, V lost 8 bases, and 6 bases had no gene match. The CDR3 loop reads CASSPGTGGTEAFF. The CDR3 DNA is TGTGCCAGCAGTCCCGGGACAGGGGGCACTGAAGCTTTCTTT.